This TCR beta chain was found in a study of T cells in localized non-small cell lung cancer. Whole-study results and caveats: Uninvolved adjacent lung, not tumor, had the highest T cell clonality. Because researchers sequenced only one region of the tumor, heterogeneity is still possible. Detection in adjacent lung was observed for a median around 59 of the top 100 tumor clones.

To note about this clone: The target antigen is unknown.

Losses at the gene ends were 4 bases for V and 7 bases for J; bases not matched to a gene: 6. The V gene's germline CDR1 is LNHDA and CDR2 SQIVND (reference sequence). This CDR3 is built from 15 residues. Clones were sequenced by immunoSEQ multiplex PCR, and TCRdb holds only the in-frame ones, with some missing. This sample has roughly 4,200 clones, with around 40% found just once. The rearrangement uses TRBV19 and TRBJ2-1; 11 nucleotides agree with TRBD2. Sample: lung tumor tissue, taken before any cancer treatment. The sequence was collected from a woman aged 40-69 years with stage I lung adenocarcinoma. The CDR3 reads CASSKTSGIYNEQFF. The CDR3 DNA is TGTGCCAGTAGTAAGACTAGCGGGATTTATAATGAGCAGTTCTTC.